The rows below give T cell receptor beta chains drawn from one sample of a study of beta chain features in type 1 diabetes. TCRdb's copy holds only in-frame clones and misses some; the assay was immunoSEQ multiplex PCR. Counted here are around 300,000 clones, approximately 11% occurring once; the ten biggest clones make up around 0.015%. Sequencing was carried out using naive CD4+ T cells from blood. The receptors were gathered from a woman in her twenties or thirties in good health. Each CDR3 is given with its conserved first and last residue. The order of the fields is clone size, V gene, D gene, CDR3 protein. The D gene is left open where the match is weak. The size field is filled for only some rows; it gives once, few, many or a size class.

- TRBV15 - CATVGGMGTDTQYF
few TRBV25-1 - CASSGARPQETQYF
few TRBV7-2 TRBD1 CASSLRGQIYGYTF
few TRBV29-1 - CSVEGQLQETQYF
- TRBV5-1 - CASSSHLGGAQETQYF
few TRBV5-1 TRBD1 CASSLGQGEPQHF
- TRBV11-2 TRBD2 CASSTTSGNNEQFF
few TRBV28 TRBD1 CASSPADRDAESQYF
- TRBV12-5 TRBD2 CASGRSGLAGSPGNEQFF
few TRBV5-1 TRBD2 CASSLGTSGRAGQFF
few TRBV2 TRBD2 CASRPQAGGINNEQFF
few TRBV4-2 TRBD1 CASSQPAGTANEKLFF
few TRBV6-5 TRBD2 CASSYGGRRYEQYF
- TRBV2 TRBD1 CASSPPGQGGHTEAFF
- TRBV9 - CASSEGSGSGNQPQHF
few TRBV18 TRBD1 CASSPGTGRDETQYF
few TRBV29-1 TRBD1 CSVEGVGQSDYGYTF
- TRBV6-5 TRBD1 CASRLDRNYGYTF
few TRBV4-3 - CASSQEWGPYEQYF
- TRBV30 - CAWSVRWETEAFF
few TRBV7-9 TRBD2 CASSNGRAPEQFF
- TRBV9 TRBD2 CASSVGGLAGGRAFF
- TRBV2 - CASSQVSSNQPQHF
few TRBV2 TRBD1 CASIIQGATNEKLFF
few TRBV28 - CASSSGGTDYGYTF
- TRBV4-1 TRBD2 CASSQVASGPETQYF
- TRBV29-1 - CSASGGGTEAFF
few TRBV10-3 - CAISESGDTEAFF
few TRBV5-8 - CASSRGQSTYSNQPQHF
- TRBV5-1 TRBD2 CASSGGLAQYEQYF
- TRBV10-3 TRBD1 CAIRSGQGAGANVLTF
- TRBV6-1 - CATQGSGANVLTF
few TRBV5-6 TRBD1 CASSPGTVQETQYF
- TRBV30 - CAWSVPLLRGNEQFF
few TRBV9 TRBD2 CASDVGLAPQSSYNEQFF
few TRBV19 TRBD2 CASTSGGKPYEQYF
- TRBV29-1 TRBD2 CSVEELAGETQYF
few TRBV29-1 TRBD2 CSVGGGGGGNTGELFF
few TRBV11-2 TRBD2 CASSSRGSGTTGELFF
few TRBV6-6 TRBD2 CASSTGTSGRDTQYF
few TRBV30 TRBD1 CAWSTGAAQGQF
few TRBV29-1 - CSGRLTNTGELFF
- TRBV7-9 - CASSLARANEQFF
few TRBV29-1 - CSVAQGPGNTIYF
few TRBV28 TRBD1 CASSSFGQGRDTQYF
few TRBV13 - CASSLGRRSYEQYF
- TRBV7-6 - CASSPDLPRADTQYF
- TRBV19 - CASSNPAGGNTEAFF
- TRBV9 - CASSSQVGSSGNTIYF
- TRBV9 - CASSGAPSSYEQYF
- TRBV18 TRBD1 CASSNKQGDYGYTF
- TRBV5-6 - CASSPPPGLNYGYTF
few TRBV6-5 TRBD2 CASTSGLGNEQFF
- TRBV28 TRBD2 CASHKTSGTGNEQFF
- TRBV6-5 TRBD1 CASSRGQGVTEAFF
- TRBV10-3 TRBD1 CAAGTGGSYEQYF
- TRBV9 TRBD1 CASSAEDRAPDNQPQHF